This is a list of T cell receptor beta chains from one sample in a study of shared clonotypes between healthy human individuals. Libraries were prepared by immunoSEQ multiplex PCR; TCRdb keeps only in-frame clonotypes and omits some of them. The profile shows over 400,000 clones, 70% to 80% of them singletons. The sequenced sample consisted of PBMCs. These receptors originate from a woman aged 40 to 50 in good health. Some clones in this sample may be carry-over from other donors' samples. The CDR3 runs from the conserved cysteine through the conserved F or W. The order of the fields is D gene, V gene, J gene, clone size, CDR3 protein, CDR3 DNA. D genes are given only for firm matches. Size values are once, few and many counts, or a class for expanded clones, and some rows have none.

>-|TRBV9|TRBJ2-3|-
CASSVAGGSNTDTQYF
TGTGCCAGCAGCGTAGCTGGGGGGAGTAATACAGATACGCAGTATTTT
>TRBD1|TRBV6-1|TRBJ2-5|-
CASRTGGQETQYF
TGTGCCAGCAGAACAGGGGGCCAAGAGACCCAGTACTTC
>-|TRBV30|TRBJ1-2|-
CAWSVIRGAGGYTF
TGTGCCTGGAGTGTAATAAGGGGCGCGGGTGGCTACACCTTC
>-|TRBV29-1|TRBJ2-5|-
CSVRPQETQYF
TGCAGCGTCCGACCGCAAGAGACCCAGTACTTC
>TRBD2|TRBV29-1|TRBJ2-1|-
CSGGTSYNEQFF
TGCAGCGGGGGGACTAGCTACAATGAGCAGTTCTTC
>-|TRBV5-1|TRBJ2-6|-
CASTLAGGVLSGANVLTF
TGCGCCAGCACCCTTGCCGGGGGTGTTTTATCTGGGGCCAACGTCCTGACTTTC
>-|TRBV7-2|TRBJ1-1|-
CASSPALPRGDSEAFF
TGTGCCAGCAGCCCCGCCCTACCGAGGGGAGACTCTGAAGCTTTCTTT
>-|TRBV5-1|TRBJ2-2|few
CASSRLFGGELFF
TGCGCCAGCAGCCGATTATTTGGCGGGGAGCTGTTTTTT
>TRBD2|TRBV28|TRBJ2-7|-
CASSLILGGRTSYRQYF
TGTGCCAGCAGTTTAATTCTAGGCGGGAGAACCTCCTACAGGCAGTACTTC
>-|TRBV28|TRBJ1-4|-
CASSPLIGSKATNEKLFF
TGTGCCAGCAGCCCCTTGATAGGCTCTAAGGCAACTAATGAAAAACTGTTTTTT
>-|TRBV10-3|TRBJ1-5|once
CAIRAGAYAPQHF
TGTGCCATCAGGGCAGGGGCTTACGCGCCCCAGCATTTT
>TRBD1|TRBV18|TRBJ1-2|-
CASSPGQVQDYGYTF
TGTGCCAGCTCACCGGGACAGGTGCAGGACTATGGCTACACCTTC
>-|TRBV5-4|TRBJ2-7|-
CASSRAYKSYEQYF
TGTGCCAGCAGCCGGGCCTATAAGTCCTACGAGCAGTACTTC
>TRBD2|TRBV29-1|TRBJ2-7|-
CSIRLAGDSYEQYF
TGCAGCATCAGACTAGCGGGAGATTCCTACGAGCAGTACTTT
>TRBD2|TRBV7-2|TRBJ2-7|-
CASSLLPGLAYEQYF
TGTGCCAGCAGCTTACTTCCGGGACTAGCCTACGAGCAGTACTTC
>-|TRBV10-3|TRBJ1-5|-
CAIRRDWDQPQHF
TGTGCCATCAGGAGGGATTGGGATCAGCCCCAGCATTTT
>TRBD2|TRBV10-3|TRBJ2-1|-
CAISTGVAGEEEQFF
TGTGCCATCAGTACCGGGGTAGCGGGAGAAGAGGAGCAGTTCTTC
>-|TRBV5-1|TRBJ2-7|few
CASRFLGSNSYEQYF
TGCGCCAGCAGGTTTCTGGGTTCCAACTCCTACGAGCAGTACTTC
>-|TRBV9|TRBJ1-1|-
CASSGDVNTEAFF
TGTGCCAGCAGCGGGGACGTGAACACTGAAGCTTTCTTT
>-|TRBV5-1|TRBJ1-6|-
CASSSAGPEFNSPLHF
TGCGCCAGCAGCAGCGCGGGACCAGAATTCAATTCACCCCTCCACTTT
>-|TRBV6-4|TRBJ2-2|few
CASSLRLNTGELFF
TGTGCCAGCAGTTTACGACTGAACACCGGGGAGCTGTTTTTT
>-|TRBV6-1|TRBJ1-2|-
CASSEAGEAYGYTF
TGTGCCAGCAGTGAAGCCGGGGAGGCTTATGGCTACACCTTC
>TRBD1|TRBV19|TRBJ2-1|-
CASGTGLYNEQFF
TGTGCCAGTGGGACAGGGCTATACAATGAGCAGTTCTTC
>TRBD1|TRBV7-8|TRBJ2-5|-
CASSRDREETQYF
TGTGCCAGCAGCCGGGACAGGGAAGAGACCCAGTACTTC
>TRBD2|TRBV6-4|TRBJ2-5|-
CASSPDGAGAQYF
TGTGCCAGCAGTCCGGACGGGGCGGGAGCCCAGTACTTC
>TRBD1|TRBV6-5|TRBJ1-2|once
CASTRQGTNYGYTF
TGTGCCAGCACTCGACAGGGCACTAACTATGGCTACACCTTC
>-|TRBV2|TRBJ2-2|-
CASSGGTNTGELFF
TGTGCCAGCAGTGGAGGAACGAACACCGGGGAGCTGTTTTTT
>TRBD2|TRBV7-9|TRBJ2-1|-
CASSLAGTSGNEQFF
TGTGCCAGCAGCTTAGCGGGGACTAGCGGGAATGAGCAGTTCTTC
>-|TRBV20-1|TRBJ2-7|-
CSARAAYEQYF
TGCAGTGCTAGAGCGGCGTACGAGCAGTACTTC
>-|TRBV13|TRBJ2-6|-
CASTRSGANVLTF
TGTGCCAGCACTCGGTCCGGGGCCAACGTCCTGACTTTC
>-|TRBV30|TRBJ2-7|-
CAWSVRGALAYEQYF
TGTGCCTGGAGTGTACGGGGGGCCTTGGCCTACGAGCAGTACTTC
>-|TRBV4-2|TRBJ2-1|-
CASSQERANIYNEQFF
TGTGCCAGCAGCCAAGAACGGGCTAACATTTACAATGAGCAGTTCTTC
>TRBD1|TRBV29-1|TRBJ1-2|-
CSVSGGPMGYTF
TGCAGCGTGTCAGGGGGTCCTATGGGCTACACCTTC
>-|TRBV30|TRBJ1-5|few
CAWSPWDKNSNQPQHF
TGTGCCTGGAGTCCCTGGGACAAAAATAGCAATCAGCCCCAGCATTTT
>-|TRBV14|TRBJ2-3|few
CASSQGRDTQYF
TGTGCCAGCAGCCAAGGTAGAGATACGCAGTATTTT
>-|TRBV29-1|TRBJ2-7|once
CSVEEDGGYEQYF
TGCAGCGTTGAAGAGGACGGGGGCTACGAGCAGTACTTC
>TRBD1|TRBV18|TRBJ2-2|-
CASSPGQTNTGELFF
TGTGCCAGCTCTCCGGGACAGACGAACACCGGGGAGCTGTTTTTT
>TRBD2|TRBV7-2|TRBJ2-5|-
CASSGRLADQETQYF
TGTGCCAGCAGCGGAAGACTAGCGGACCAAGAGACCCAGTACTTC
>-|TRBV18|TRBJ2-3|-
CASSPGDTQYF
TGTGCCAGCTCACCCGGCGATACGCAGTATTTT
>-|TRBV5-4|TRBJ2-3|few
CASSWTRGDTQYF
TGTGCCAGCAGCTGGACGCGGGGAGATACGCAGTATTTT
>-|TRBV4-1|TRBJ1-1|few
CASSQTGTSLHAFF
TGCGCCAGCAGCCAAACCGGGACCTCACTTCATGCTTTCTTT
>-|TRBV2|TRBJ1-1|-
CASQGFVETEAFF
TGTGCCAGCCAGGGGTTCGTTGAAACTGAAGCTTTCTTT
>TRBD1|TRBV11-2|TRBJ2-3|once
CASSLGVDRETDTQYF
TGTGCCAGCAGCTTAGGGGTAGACAGGGAAACAGATACGCAGTATTTT
>-|TRBV6-6|TRBJ2-1|-
CASSITGSENEQFF
TGTGCCAGCAGTATAACAGGGTCGGAGAATGAGCAGTTCTTC
>-|TRBV6-5|TRBJ2-7|few
CASSYSWTPSPYEQYF
TGTGCCAGCAGTTACTCGTGGACCCCGTCCCCCTACGAGCAGTACTTC
>-|TRBV9|TRBJ2-6|-
CASSVGGSGANVLTF
TGTGCCAGCAGCGTTGGAGGGTCAGGGGCCAACGTCCTGACTTTC
>TRBD2|TRBV19|TRBJ2-2|-
CASSLRLAGTGELFF
TGTGCCAGTAGTCTTCGACTAGCGGGCACCGGGGAGCTGTTTTTT
>TRBD2|TRBV5-4|TRBJ2-2|-
CATGTSGYTGELFF
TGTGCCACAGGGACTAGCGGGTACACCGGGGAGCTGTTTTTT
>TRBD1|TRBV18|TRBJ2-7|-
CASTTGPTYEQYF
TGTGCCAGTACGACAGGGCCGACCTACGAGCAGTACTTC
>-|TRBV4-2|TRBJ2-1|once
CASSQNSGDYNEQFF
TGTGCCAGCAGCCAGAATAGCGGTGACTACAATGAGCAGTTCTTC
>-|TRBV4-1|TRBJ2-7|-
CASSHRWGDYEQYF
TGCGCCAGCAGCCATCGGTGGGGGGACTACGAGCAGTACTTC
>-|TRBV6-1|TRBJ2-1|few
CASSGAIYNEQFF
TGTGCCAGCAGTGGGGCTATCTACAATGAGCAGTTCTTC
>TRBD1|TRBV7-6|TRBJ2-7|-
CASSAWTGGIDEQYF
TGTGCCAGCAGCGCATGGACAGGGGGTATCGACGAGCAGTACTTC